Listed below are T cell receptor beta chains from one sample, sequenced in a study of blood T cell repertoires in COVID-19. Data came from immunoSEQ multiplex PCR; TCRdb stores just in-frame clones and leaves some out. Of 160,000 or so clones in the sample, roughly four fifths were seen once. Specimen: peripheral blood. These receptors came from a human donor in a cohort sampled during active COVID-19. CDR3s include the opening cysteine and the closing phenylalanine or tryptophan. Size values are once, few and many counts, or a class for expanded clones, and some rows have none.

TRBV18 | - | CASSPGTSGSHPETQYF
TRBV29-1 | - | CSVEEGGAFF
TRBV19 | - | CASRTAGGVSPLHF
TRBV29-1 | once | CSGQHNNYGYTF
TRBV7-9 | few | CASSPSPAGAYEQYF
TRBV5-1 | few | CASSLSQGGDNEQFF
TRBV29-1 | - | CSVEEAGEQYF
TRBV11-2 | - | CASSLDPRLAGEETQYF
TRBV6-4 | once | CASSDRTSDSTDTQYF
TRBV14 | - | CASSLDRTYGYTF
TRBV29-1 | few | CSVVGAGGNTYEQYF
TRBV5-1 | - | CASRDSMNTEAFF
TRBV4-3 | - | CASSQSMGLFSGNTIYF
TRBV6-5 | - | CASSYSGGAGNTIYF
TRBV19 | - | CASRRGEGTEAFF
TRBV3-1/TRBV3-2 | - | CASSPGAGGTQYF
TRBV28 | - | CASSREGRNYGYTF
TRBV5-6 | - | CASSLVIPYEQYF
TRBV27 | - | CASTPLAAGTYEQYF
TRBV7-9 | - | CASSGRTGISSDEQFF
TRBV25-1 | once | CASSEMGINIQYF
TRBV18 | - | CASSPWRLARETQYF
TRBV12-3/TRBV12-4 | - | CASTPNRVAEAFF
TRBV9 | - | CASSANDRGLRYGYTF
TRBV19 | once | CASSYKGQGHSPLHF
TRBV7-9 | - | CASSVSGSSSEQYF
TRBV28 | few | CASRDTNQPQHF
TRBV7-6 | - | CASSWGQQETQYF
TRBV6-2/TRBV6-3 | - | CASSLTGNTEAFF
TRBV14 | - | CASSHTGGVTEAFF
TRBV24-1 | - | CATSESGQGPQETQYF
TRBV7-9 | few | CASSSSGLDGYTF
TRBV20-1 | - | CSARLGEKLFF
TRBV10-2 | - | CASRGFGAGESTDTQYF
TRBV6-2/TRBV6-3 | - | CASSYRGGRWVNTEAFF
TRBV6-2/TRBV6-3 | - | CASSYAGTGNDEQYF
TRBV5-1 | once | CASSLETGWELFF